Below, one TCR beta chain is given with its context. The CDR3 covers 17 residues. J lost 2 bases, V lost 6 bases, and 11 bases had no gene match. Germline values: CDR1 MNHNS, CDR2 SASEGT. These data are taken from a study of blood T cell repertoires in COVID-19. Sequencing used immunoSEQ multiplex PCR; TCRdb keeps in-frame clones, though not all of them. The data hold 270,000 or so clones, with just under 90% observed a single time. The chain combines TRBV6-1 with TRBJ1-5, with 9 bases aligning to TRBD1. The sample taken for sequencing was peripheral blood. The TCR comes from a woman in her 30s with COVID-19, enrolled during active disease. The CDR3: CASREPGQGIRNQPQHF. The CDR3, as DNA: TGTGCCAGCAGGGAACCGGGACAGGGAATTCGCAATCAGCCCCAGCATTTT.